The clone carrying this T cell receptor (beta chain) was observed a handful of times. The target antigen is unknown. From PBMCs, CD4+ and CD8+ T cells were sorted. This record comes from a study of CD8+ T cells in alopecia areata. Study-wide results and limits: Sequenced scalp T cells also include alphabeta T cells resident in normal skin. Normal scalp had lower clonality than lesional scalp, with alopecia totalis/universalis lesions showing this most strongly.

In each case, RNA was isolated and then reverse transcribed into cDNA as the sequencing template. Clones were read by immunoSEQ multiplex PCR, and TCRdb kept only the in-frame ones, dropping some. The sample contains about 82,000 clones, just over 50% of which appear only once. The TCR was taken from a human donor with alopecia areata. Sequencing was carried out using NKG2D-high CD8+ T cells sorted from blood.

The CDR3 loop reads CASSGSGIMGTDTQYF. As DNA, the CDR3 is TGTGCCAGCAGCGGGTCGGGAATTATGGGGACAGATACGCAGTATTTT. The V and J genes are TRBV9 and TRBJ2-3; maybe TRBD2 (5 bases). Germline loops: CDR1 SGDLS, CDR2 YYNGEE. The CDR3 contains 16 residues. V lost 3 bases, J lost 3 bases, and 17 bases lay in between.